This T cell receptor (beta chain) appears in the sequencing data of a study of T cell clonality in common variable immunodeficiency. This clone was seen repeatedly, ten times or more. The CDR3 goes on 3 residues after the read ends, and that part is filled in from the germline J gene. Method: immunoSEQ multiplex PCR; TCRdb's copy keeps in-frame clones and lacks some. The profile covers 55,000 or so clones, none occurring a single time. V lost 3 bases and J 5 bases, leaving 11 bases between the germline ends. Germline-derived CDR1 and CDR2 are SNHLY and FYNNEI. The CDR3 is 13 residues long. This receptor was taken from a person between 18 and 75 years old in good health. The chain links TRBV2 to TRBJ2-7; TRBD1 might be the D (6 bases). The specimen sequenced was peripheral blood mononuclear cells. The CDR3 here is CASSDRGHDEQYF. The DNA read from the CDR3 is TGTGCCAGCAGTGACAGGGGTCACGACGAG. The variable domain in full, completed from reference TRBV2 and TRBJ2-7, reads EPEVTQTPSHQVTQMGQEVILRCVPISNHLYFYWYRQILGQKVEFLVSFYNNEISEKSEIFDDQFSVERPDGSNFTLKIRSTKLEDSAMYFCASSDRGHDEQYFGPGTRLTVT.